This section outlines one TCR beta chain sequence together with its context. Its antigen is still unknown. This sample stems from a study of molecular identifiers for immune sequencing clone quantification. About the research overall: Replicate RNA came from about 20,000 or 100,000 naive CD8 cells and was split five ways, and four parts were sequenced.

General observations from the study: Amid about a million naive cells, spiked Jurkat TCR RNA from one cell was reportedly still detectable.

Germline CDR1 LGHDT, CDR2 YNNKEL (reference sequence). Trimming took off 1 base at V and 9 bases at J, with 16 bases between the two ends. This CDR3 has 14 residues. MiXCR was run by TCRdb on the PCR reads, yielding one entry per CDR3 protein. The sample consists of nearly 55,000 distinct CDR3 sequences, approximately 34% of them appearing once. The sample was naive CD8+ T cells from blood, with Jurkat cell RNA spiked in. The subset: FACS-sorted CD8+CD4-CCR7+CD45RA+ naive T cells. The chain is built from TRBV3-1 and TRBJ2-7; D may match TRBD1 or TRBD2 (5 bases each). The sequence derives from a human donor in good health. Some libraries in this study had Jurkat cell RNA spiked in. The CDR3 protein is CASSQGGARRGQYF. DNA for the CDR3: TGTGCCAGCAGCCAAGGAGGGGCGCGACGGGGGCAGTACTTC.